This section outlines one T cell receptor (beta chain) sequence together with its context. This sample stems from a study of CD8 T cells in Susac syndrome. With random hexamers, 0.5 to 1 ug RNA was reverse transcribed. The immunoSEQ assay covered 54 Vbeta and 13 Jbeta segments for CDR3. TCRdb processed the immunoSEQ multiplex PCR reads anew with MiXCR; each CDR3 protein has one entry. The sample shows 90,000 to 150,000 distinct CDR3 sequences, just under 95% of them seen only once. There are 14 residues in the CDR3. V lost 0 bases and J lost 15; bases outside the gene matches: 8. Per germline, CDR1 SGHTA and CDR2 FQGNSA.

Sequences were obtained from CD8+ T cells from PBMCs. This rearrangement joins TRBV7-2 to TRBJ2-1, with 10 positions matching TRBD2. The sequence was obtained from a human donor in good health. The CDR3 DNA reads as TGTGCCAGCAGCTTAGCCCTAGCGGGGGCCCCCCCGTTCTTC. Its translation is CASSLALAGAPPFF.